This T cell receptor (beta chain) emerged from a study of cytomegalovirus exposure and HLA in healthy donors. Amplification used 60 Vbeta primers and 13 Jbeta primers. The method was immunoSEQ multiplex PCR; TCRdb's version includes in-frame clones alone and lacks a portion of them. The table has about 95,000 clones, around 75% seen once; the top ten hold 11%. The clonotype was recovered from a man aged 18-30 years in good health and CMV-seropositive. Sequencing was performed on PBMCs.

CDR3: CASSFGGLDEKLFF. DNA of the CDR3: TGTGCCAGTTCGTTTGGAGGGTTGGATGAAAAACTGTTTTTT. The chain links TRBV19 to TRBJ1-4, with no clear D. Deletions cut 8 bases from V and 6 bases from J, with 16 bases between. The germline gives CDR1 LNHDA, CDR2 SQIVND (reference sequence). The CDR3 has 14 amino acids.